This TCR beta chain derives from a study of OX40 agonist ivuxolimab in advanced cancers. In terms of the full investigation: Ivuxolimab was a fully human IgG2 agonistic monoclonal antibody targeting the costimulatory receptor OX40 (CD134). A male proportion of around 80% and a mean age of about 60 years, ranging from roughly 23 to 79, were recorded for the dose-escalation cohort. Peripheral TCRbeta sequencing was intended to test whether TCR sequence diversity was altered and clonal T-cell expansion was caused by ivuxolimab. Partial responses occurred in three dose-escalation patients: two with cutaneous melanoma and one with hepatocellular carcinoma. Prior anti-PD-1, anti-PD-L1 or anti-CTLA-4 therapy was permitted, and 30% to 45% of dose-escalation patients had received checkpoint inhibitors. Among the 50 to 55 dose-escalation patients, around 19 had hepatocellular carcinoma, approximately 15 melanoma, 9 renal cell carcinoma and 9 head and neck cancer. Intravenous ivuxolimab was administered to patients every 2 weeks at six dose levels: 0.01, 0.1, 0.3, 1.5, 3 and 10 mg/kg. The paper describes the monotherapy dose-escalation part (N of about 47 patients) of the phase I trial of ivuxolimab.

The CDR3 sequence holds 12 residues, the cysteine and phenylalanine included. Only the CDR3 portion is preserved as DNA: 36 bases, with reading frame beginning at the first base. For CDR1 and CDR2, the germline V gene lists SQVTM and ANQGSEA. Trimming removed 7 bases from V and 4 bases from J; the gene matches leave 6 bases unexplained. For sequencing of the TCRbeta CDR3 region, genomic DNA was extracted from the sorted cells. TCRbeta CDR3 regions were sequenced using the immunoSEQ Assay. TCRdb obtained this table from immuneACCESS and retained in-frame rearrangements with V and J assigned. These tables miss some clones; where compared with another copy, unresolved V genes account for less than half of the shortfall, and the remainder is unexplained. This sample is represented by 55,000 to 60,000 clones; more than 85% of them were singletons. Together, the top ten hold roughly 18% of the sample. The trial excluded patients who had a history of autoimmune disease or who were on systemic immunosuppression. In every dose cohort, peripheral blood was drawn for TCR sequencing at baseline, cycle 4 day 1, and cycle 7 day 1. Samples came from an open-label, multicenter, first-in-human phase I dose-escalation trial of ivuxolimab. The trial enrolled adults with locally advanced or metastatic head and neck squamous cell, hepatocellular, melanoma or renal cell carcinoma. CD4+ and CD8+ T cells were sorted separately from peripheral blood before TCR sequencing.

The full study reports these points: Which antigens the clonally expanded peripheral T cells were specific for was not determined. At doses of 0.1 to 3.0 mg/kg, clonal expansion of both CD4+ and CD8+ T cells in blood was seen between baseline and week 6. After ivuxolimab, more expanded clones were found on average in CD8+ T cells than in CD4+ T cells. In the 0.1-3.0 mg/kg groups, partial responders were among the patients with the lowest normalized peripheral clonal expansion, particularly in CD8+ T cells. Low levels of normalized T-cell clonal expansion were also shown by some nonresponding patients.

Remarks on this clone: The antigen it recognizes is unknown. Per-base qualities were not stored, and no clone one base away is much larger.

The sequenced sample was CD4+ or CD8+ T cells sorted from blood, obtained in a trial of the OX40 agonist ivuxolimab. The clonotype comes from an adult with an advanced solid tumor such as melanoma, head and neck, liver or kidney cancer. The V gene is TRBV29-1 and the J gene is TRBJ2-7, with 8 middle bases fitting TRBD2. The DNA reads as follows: TGCAGCGCGGCGGGGGGTCCTTACGAGCAGTACTTC. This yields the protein CSAAGGPYEQYF.